The TCR beta chain under discussion was sequenced for a study of CD4 T cells in relation to SARS-CoV-2 and coronaviruses. Study summary: After around 10 days of antigen culture, PBMC TCR beta CDR3s were sequenced. Shared crossreactive spike epitopes were mapped to their HLA restriction.

A remark on this clone: What it recognizes is unknown.

The unexposed donors gave CD4+ T cells in about 2011-2019, prior to COVID-19. Isolation of CD4+ T cells took place after roughly nine days in culture. Unexposed-donor CD4+ T cells were probed with SARS-CoV-2 S/N and four cold-coronavirus spikes, cells permitting. PBMCs were plated at some 2 million per well in IL-2-containing medium. The CDR3 loop spans 16 amino acids. Losses at the gene ends were 5 bases for V and 2 bases for J; bases not matched to a gene: 5. From germline, CDR1 is MGHRA and CDR2 YSYEKL. Clones were sequenced by immunoSEQ multiplex PCR, and TCRdb holds only the in-frame ones, with some missing. The sample lists approximately 20,000 clones; over 70% were seen once.

The sequence was collected from a human donor in good health. The sequencing input was CD4+ T cells from PBMCs, cultured in vitro. The V and J genes are TRBV4-1 and TRBJ2-6; 8 bases are a match to TRBD1. The CDR3 DNA reads TGCGCCAGCAGCTCCGAACAGGGGGCTGGGGCCAACGTCCTGACTTTC. Protein sequence: CASSSEQGAGANVLTF.